The entry below gives a single TCR beta chain sequence along with its context. This CDR3 region has 16 residues. CDR1 SGHNT and CDR2 YYREEE come from the germline V gene (reference sequence). Losses at the gene ends were 0 bases for V and 7 bases for J; bases not matched to a gene: 8. Methods used by the authors: Amplified reference gene primers provided the basis for estimating nucleated cell counts. Only in-frame clones appear in the TCRdb table, and some are missing; sequencing was by immunoSEQ multiplex PCR. V and J calls and clone size are copied from that table; D and trimming were computed from the DNA. The data show roughly 270,000 clones, 85% seen once. This sample is part of a study of blood T cell repertoires in COVID-19. Study at large: Whether acute or convalescent, the COVID-19 samples came from the United States, Italy and Spain.

This TCR was recovered from a man aged 45-65 years with active or convalescent COVID-19. Sequenced: peripheral blood. The chain combines TRBV5-4 with TRBJ2-1; the match to TRBD2 covers 9 bases. CDR3 nucleotide sequence: TGTGCCAGCAGCTTGGAAAGGCGGGAGGGCCGAAATGAGCAGTTCTTC. Translation gives CASSLERREGRNEQFF.